Listed here are 32 T cell receptor beta chains from one sample, sequenced in a study of blood T cell repertoires in COVID-19. TCRdb's table, derived via immunoSEQ multiplex PCR, lists solely in-frame clones and lacks some. The data contain 200,000 to 250,000 clones, roughly 80% of them singletons. Sequenced sample: peripheral blood. Source of these receptors: a woman between 65 and 79 years old with COVID-19, enrolled during active disease.

This clone appeared once. V is TRBV7-9 and J is TRBJ2-1; TRBD2 matches 7 bases. Trimming cost V 0 bases and J 7 bases; bases outside gene matches: 3. The CDR3 extends over 14 amino acids. In germline, CDR1 is SEHNR, CDR2 FQNEAQ (reference sequence). CDR3 nucleotides: TGTGCCAGCAGCTTAGCGGGAGGGCCGAATGAGCAGTTCTTC. It translates to CASSLAGGPNEQFF.

J is TRBJ2-7 and V is TRBV5-1; 16 positions match TRBD2. Trimming cost V 4 bases and J 0 bases; bases outside gene matches: 4. This CDR3 has 17 amino acids. CDR1 and CDR2 from the germline V gene are SGHRS and YFSETQ. DNA of the CDR3: TGCGCCAGCAGCCCCGGGACTAGCGGGAGGGTCTCCTACGAGCAGTACTTC. Translated, it gives CASSPGTSGRVSYEQYF.

This clone was counted between two and nine times. The V call is TRBV7-9, the J call TRBJ1-4, with 7 positions matching TRBD1. The V gene's germline CDR1 is SEHNR and CDR2 FQNEAQ (reference sequence). The V gene end was trimmed by 4 bases and the J gene end by 5 bases; junction bases not matched to a gene: 10. The CDR3 length is 16 residues. The CDR3 DNA is TGTGCCAGCAGCTCGGGTTCGAGCAGGGGGAATGAAAAACTGTTTTTT. Its translation: CASSSGSSRGNEKLFF.

This chain uses TRBV11-2 with TRBJ1-2; no reliable D call. Germline CDR1 and CDR2: SGHAT and FQNNGV. Trimming cost V 0 bases and J 2 bases, with 7 bases left between them. CDR3 length: 14 residues. This chain's CDR3 is CASSLDSRNYGYTF. CDR3 bases: TGTGCCAGCAGCTTAGATTCCAGAAACTATGGCTACACCTTC.

The V call is TRBV7-9, the J call TRBJ1-2; TRBD1 is a possible D gene (5 bases). Per the germline V gene, CDR1 is SEHNR and CDR2 is FQNEAQ (reference sequence). The CDR3 loop spans 12 amino acids. The V end lost 0 bases, the J end lost 7 bases, and 6 bases lay between the germline ends. The CDR3, as DNA: TGTGCCAGCAGCTTAGCTCAGGGTGGCTACACCTTC. Encoded protein: CASSLAQGGYTF.

In this sample, this clone turned up a few times. The chain links TRBV7-8 to TRBJ2-1; no firm D call. This CDR3 is 14 amino acids long. V was clipped by 6 bases and J by 1 base, with 10 bases between them. CDR1 and CDR2 from the germline V gene are SGHVS and FQNEAQ. CDR3 nucleotide sequence: TGTGCCAGCAGGCTTGGGCAGTCCTACAATGAGCAGTTCTTC. As protein: CASRLGQSYNEQFF.

The rearrangement joins TRBV5-8 to TRBJ2-7; tentatively, D is TRBD2 (6 bases). The CDR3 is made up of 14 amino acids. Germline CDR1 and CDR2: SGHTS and YDEGEE. The germline V and J ends were trimmed by 4 bases and 1 base, with 12 bases remaining between them. CDR3 region: CASSPGLISYEQYF. The CDR3 DNA follows: TGTGCCAGCAGCCCGGGACTCATTTCCTACGAGCAGTACTTC.

V gene TRBV5-1 combines with J gene TRBJ1-4; D gene unclear. CDR3 size: 14 residues. Trimming removed 2 bases at V and 5 bases at J, with 10 bases between. Per the germline V gene, CDR1 is SGHRS and CDR2 is YFSETQ. This chain's CDR3 is CASSLEGVNEKLFF. CDR3 in DNA: TGCGCCAGCAGCTTAGAGGGAGTAAATGAAAAACTGTTTTTT.

The chain is built from TRBV7-2 and TRBJ2-3; D is possibly TRBD2 (5 bases). Trimming took off 1 base at V and 6 bases at J, with 17 bases between the two ends. The CDR3 is made up of 16 amino acids. CDR1 SGHTA and CDR2 FQGNSA come from the germline V gene. The CDR3 reads CASSLGGSGLGDTQYF. CDR3 nucleotides: TGTGCCAGCAGCTTAGGCGGGTCCGGGCTGGGGGATACGCAGTATTTT.

V gene TRBV21-1 combines with J gene TRBJ2-1; the D call of TRBD1 is as the table states it, not checked on the DNA. TRBV21-1 is given as a pseudogene. This CDR3 comprises 16 residues. The CDR3 region is CASSLAGETSFREQFF. The CDR3, as DNA: TGTGCCAGCAGCCTCGCAGGCGAGACATCCTTCCGTGAGCAGTTCTTC.

This clone showed up many times. This sequence joins TRBV6-2 or TRBV6-3 and TRBJ2-2; 7 bases are shared with TRBD2. The ends lost 2 bases at V and 6 bases at J; junction bases unmatched: 3. Germline V gene sequence: CDR1 MNHEY, CDR2 SVGEGT. This CDR3 has 14 residues. Written as DNA, the CDR3 is TGTGCCAGCAGTTACGGGGGGGACGCCGGGGAGCTGTTTTTT. Residues: CASSYGGDAGELFF.

The chain couples TRBV6-6 to TRBJ2-7; 12 bases are shared with TRBD1. Per the germline V gene, CDR1 is MNHNY and CDR2 is SVGAGI (reference sequence). The CDR3 totals 15 residues. Trimming took 0 bases from V and 6 from J; bases not matched to a gene: 3. The CDR3 reads CASSYSGTGGGEQYF. The CDR3, as DNA: TGTGCCAGCAGTTACTCGGGGACAGGGGGCGGCGAGCAGTACTTC.

The rearrangement joins TRBV9 to TRBJ1-6; maybe TRBD1 (5 bases). V lost 4 bases to trimming and J lost 4 bases, with 12 bases between them. CDR1 is SGDLS, CDR2 YYNGEE, per germline. This CDR3 has 15 amino acids. DNA for the CDR3: TGTGCCAGCAGCCTTAGGGGTGATTATAATTCACCCCTCCACTTT. It specifies CASSLRGDYNSPLHF.

The V gene is TRBV7-3, the J gene TRBJ2-1, with 13 bases lining up with TRBD2. The CDR3 has 14 amino acids. V lost 0 bases to trimming and J lost 15 bases; unmatched junction nucleotides: 5. Germline V gene data show CDR1 as SGHTA and CDR2 as FQGTGA. The CDR3 DNA reads TGTGCCAGCAGCTTAACTGGGACTAGCGGGGTCCGGTTCTTC. This gives the protein CASSLTGTSGVRFF. Combining the CDR3 with reference TRBV7-3 and TRBJ2-1 gives the whole variable domain GAGVSQTPSNKVTEKGKYVELRCDPISGHTALYWYRQSLGQGPEFLIYFQGTGAADDSGLPNDRFFAVRPEGSVSTLKIQRTERGDSAVYLCASSLTGTSGVRFFGPGTRLTVL.

For the CDR3, the DNA is TGTGCCAGCAGCTTGGCCTTACAGGGCTACACTGAAGCTTTCTTT. Residues: CASSLALQGYTEAFF. The chain couples TRBV5-5 to TRBJ1-1; D possibly corresponds to TRBD1 (6 bases). Germline CDR1 and CDR2: SGHKS and YYEKEE (reference sequence). The CDR3 totals 15 residues. V was clipped by 0 bases and J by 3 bases, with 12 bases between them.

The chain is built from TRBV6-2 or TRBV6-3 and TRBJ2-1, with 7 bases matching TRBD2. Looked up from germline, CDR1 is MNHEY and CDR2 is SVGEGT. V lost 4 bases to trimming and J lost 5 bases; unmatched junction nucleotides: 8. CDR3 size: 15 residues. This CDR3 is CASSFEGRGHNEQFF. In nucleotides, the CDR3 is TGTGCCAGCAGTTTCGAAGGGAGGGGCCACAATGAGCAGTTCTTC.

The rearrangement links TRBV29-1 to TRBJ2-7; D might be TRBD2 (6 bases). This CDR3 contains 13 residues. With 4 bases removed from V and 3 bases from J, the gap between germline ends came to 13 bases. Germline assignment: CDR1 SQVTM and CDR2 ANQGSEA. This chain's CDR3 is CSVVRGTGYEQYF. The CDR3 DNA is TGCAGCGTTGTACGGGGGACTGGCTACGAGCAGTACTTC.

The chain's CDR3 is CASSFLQDNQPQHF. The CDR3 nucleotides are TGTGCCAGCAGCTTTCTTCAGGACAATCAGCCCCAGCATTTT. The genes are TRBV7-2 and TRBJ1-5; D ambiguous. V lost 3 bases, J lost 3 bases, and 9 bases lay in between. This CDR3 is 14 amino acids long. CDR1 and CDR2 from the germline V gene are SGHTA and FQGNSA.

CDR3 nucleotides: TGTGCCAGCAGCCGCCGGGACAGGGGTAGATCACCCCTCCACTTT. The encoded protein is CASSRRDRGRSPLHF. The V gene is TRBV5-6, the J gene TRBJ1-6, with TRBD1 matching over 10 bases. Trimming at V came to 4 bases and at J to 10 bases, leaving 8 bases not matched to a gene. CDR1 and CDR2 from the germline V gene are SGHDT and YYEEEE. The CDR3 totals 15 residues.

This sequence joins TRBV7-2 and TRBJ1-3; D is ambiguous. The V gene's germline CDR1 is SGHTA and CDR2 FQGNSA. CDR3 length equals 14 residues. V lost 5 bases to trimming and J lost 4 bases, with 12 bases between them. CDR3 protein: CASSHGVVGNTIYF. CDR3 coding DNA: TGTGCCAGCAGCCACGGGGTAGTGGGAAACACCATATATTTT.

The chain joins TRBV9 to TRBJ2-7; TRBD1 might be the D (6 bases). Germline CDR1 is SGDLS and CDR2 is YYNGEE. The ends were cut back, 4 bases at V and 6 bases at J, with 14 bases in the middle. This CDR3 contains 13 residues. The CDR3 DNA is TGTGCCAGCAGCCCAGGGGTATCGCGCGAGCAGTACTTC. It yields the protein CASSPGVSREQYF.

The chain combines TRBV27 with TRBJ2-6; 9 nucleotides agree with TRBD1. The germline CDR1 and CDR2 sequences are MNHEY and SMNVEV (reference sequence). J lost 0 bases, V lost 2 bases, and 5 bases had no gene match. This CDR3 has 18 residues. In nucleotides, the CDR3 is TGTGCCAGCAGTTTAACAGGGGGCGGGAGCTCTGGGGCCAACGTCCTGACTTTC. Translating gives CASSLTGGGSSGANVLTF. The complete variable domain, with remaining parts taken from reference TRBV27 and TRBJ2-6, reads EAQVTQNPRYLITVTGKKLTVTCSQNMNHEYMSWYRQDPGLGLRQIYYSMNVEVTDKGDVPEGYKVSRKEKRNFPLILESPSPNQTSLYFCASSLTGGGSSGANVLTFGAGSRLTVL.

The chain recombines TRBV28 with TRBJ2-2; 10 bases are shared with TRBD2. With V trimmed by 2 bases and J by 8 bases, 11 bases remained unmatched. The CDR3 sequence is 17 residues long. In germline, CDR1 is MDHEN, CDR2 SYDVKM. CDR3 DNA sequence: TGTGCCAGCAGTTTAAATCGACTAGCGGGTGACTTGGGGGAGCTGTTTTTT. Residues: CASSLNRLAGDLGELFF.

The chain employs TRBV11-3 and TRBJ2-1; D is perhaps TRBD2 (5 bases). The CDR3 has 12 amino acids. The germline V gene has CDR1 SGHNT and CDR2 YENEEA. The V and J ends lost 1 base and 9 bases respectively, with 7 bases between them. The CDR3 nucleotides read TGTGCCAGCAGCTTAGCGGGATCTGAGCAGTTCTTC. It encodes CASSLAGSEQFF.

Remarks on this clone: One junction end disagrees with the germline gene, perhaps due to a read error. The CDR3 bases are TGCGCCAGCAGCTTGGCCCCGAGAGGGGGCGACTATGGCTACACCTTT. Protein sequence: CASSLAPRGGDYGYTF. The rearrangement uses TRBV5-1 and TRBJ1-2, with 7 bases identical to TRBD1. The germline gives CDR1 SGHRS, CDR2 YFSETQ. The CDR3 runs 16 residues.

The chain uses TRBV20-1 and TRBJ2-1; TRBD2 matches 9 bases. The V and J ends lost 3 bases and 0 bases, in that order; junction bases with no gene match: 6. The CDR3 consists of 16 residues. Germline V gene data show CDR1 as DFQATT and CDR2 as SNEGSKA (reference sequence). CDR3 nucleotides: TGCAGTGCTAGTACCATTAGCGGGAGCTCCTACAATGAGCAGTTCTTC. Amino acid sequence: CSASTISGSSYNEQFF.

This clone has a single count. The chain recombines TRBV2 with TRBJ1-1; no reliable D call. CDR3 length: 10 amino acids. The V end lost 8 bases, the J end lost 1 base, and 2 bases lay between the germline ends. Germline CDR1 is SNHLY and CDR2 is FYNNEI. The CDR3 is CASQNTEAFF. CDR3 nucleotides: TGTGCCAGCCAGAACACTGAAGCTTTCTTT.

This clone was recorded only once. The chain recombines TRBV28 with TRBJ1-5; D might be TRBD1 (6 bases). The CDR3 loop spans 16 amino acids. The V end was cut by 3 bases, the J end by 3 bases, with 15 bases between. The germline V gene encodes CDR1 MDHEN and CDR2 SYDVKM. CDR3 nucleotides: TGTGCCAGCAGTTTTTATTTTCCAGGGGTCAATCAGCCCCAGCATTTT. This encodes CASSFYFPGVNQPQHF.

The gene calls are TRBV5-1 and TRBJ1-2, with 9 bases fitting TRBD1. J lost 7 bases, V lost 0 bases, and 4 bases had no gene match. The CDR3 loop spans 14 amino acids. Germline assignment: CDR1 SGHRS and CDR2 YFSETQ. CDR3 coding DNA: TGCGCCAGCAGCTTGGAACAGGGGGCAGGTGGCTACACCTTC. Residues: CASSLEQGAGGYTF. The variable domain in full, completed from reference TRBV5-1 and TRBJ1-2, reads KAGVTQTPRYLIKTRGQQVTLSCSPISGHRSVSWYQQTPGQGLQFLFEYFSETQRNKGNFPGRFSGRQFSNSRSEMNVSTLELGDSALYLCASSLEQGAGGYTFGSGTRLTVV.

The rearrangement uses TRBV27 and TRBJ1-6, with D unresolved. Germline V CDR1 and CDR2: MNHEY, SMNVEV (reference sequence). The CDR3 is 13 residues long. The V gene lost 6 bases and the J gene lost 7 bases, with 10 bases spanning the gap. CDR3 amino acids: CASRTGGNSPLHF. The CDR3 nucleotides are TGTGCCAGCAGGACGGGCGGGAATTCACCCCTCCACTTT.

The rearrangement joins TRBV15 to TRBJ1-4; D possibly corresponds to TRBD1 (5 bases). The V end lost 0 bases, the J end lost 8 bases, and 22 bases lay between the germline ends. Germline CDR1 reads LNHNV; CDR2 reads YYDKDF (reference sequence). CDR3 length: 18 residues. The CDR3 sequence: CATSRDRMGAGLLEKLFF. The CDR3 coding sequence is TGTGCCACCAGCAGAGATCGGATGGGAGCGGGGCTCCTAGAAAAACTGTTTTTT.

This chain uses TRBV7-2 with TRBJ2-7; 7 bases are a match to TRBD1. Germline loops: CDR1 SGHTA, CDR2 FQGNSA. This CDR3 has 17 residues. The V and J ends lost 2 bases and 0 bases, in that order; junction bases with no gene match: 10. The CDR3 region has the DNA TGTGCCAGCAGCTTAAGTGTGGGTGGGGACAGCTCCTACGAGCAGTACTTC. It encodes CASSLSVGGDSSYEQYF.